Following are 18 T cell receptor beta chains from one sample sequenced in a study of blood T cell repertoires in COVID-19. Produced via immunoSEQ multiplex PCR; TCRdb's table is partial and in-frame only. The table lists hundreds of thousands of clones, 85% to 90% of them singletons, with 0.85% to 0.95% in the top ten. Sequenced: PBMCs or T cells enriched from blood (not recorded which). Receptors were obtained from a man aged 50 or older who had been exposed to COVID-19.

This chain connects TRBV24-1 to TRBJ1-5; D ambiguous. V was shortened by 4 bases and J by 0 bases, with 9 bases between the two germline ends. CDR3 length: 15 amino acids. CDR1 is KGHDR, CDR2 SFDVKD, per germline. For the CDR3, the DNA is TGTGCCACCAGTGAGGGGAGCTATAGCAATCAGCCCCAGCATTTT. Translating it yields CATSEGSYSNQPQHF.

This chain uses TRBV2 with TRBJ1-4, with D perhaps TRBD1 (6 bases). This CDR3 has 15 amino acids. The V end lost 7 bases, the J end lost 7 bases, and 19 bases lay between the germline ends. The V gene's germline CDR1 is SNHLY and CDR2 FYNNEI. CDR3 coding DNA: TGTGCCAGCACGGTCAAGACAGGACGGTCTGAAAAACTGTTTTTT. This gives the protein CASTVKTGRSEKLFF.

This chain connects TRBV16 to TRBJ2-1, with D hard to call. The CDR3 consists of 13 residues. Germline V gene data show CDR1 as KGHSY and CDR2 as FQNENV. V lost 2 bases, J lost 3 bases, and 5 bases lay in between. The CDR3 loop reads CASSQNIYNEQFF. The CDR3 DNA follows: TGTGCCAGCAGCCAAAATATCTACAATGAGCAGTTCTTC.

V is TRBV4-1 and J is TRBJ2-2, with 11 bases fitting TRBD2. The CDR3 runs 15 residues. V shed 1 base and J 9 bases; nucleotides not matched to a gene: 4. The germline CDR1 and CDR2 sequences are MGHRA and YSYEKL. This chain's CDR3 is CASSQAPTSGRELFF. CDR3 DNA sequence: TGCGCCAGCAGCCAAGCTCCGACTAGCGGGAGGGAGCTGTTTTTT.

A single count supports this clone. This chain connects TRBV11-1 to TRBJ2-7, with 8 bases that match TRBD1. Trimming removed 5 bases from V and 1 base from J; junction bases left unmatched: 4. Germline CDR1 reads SGHAT; CDR2 reads FQDESV (reference sequence). The CDR3 has 14 amino acids. CDR3 sequence: CASSTQGASYEQYF. Written as DNA, the CDR3 is TGTGCCAGCAGCACCCAGGGGGCGTCCTACGAGCAGTACTTC.

The chain employs TRBV15 and TRBJ1-2, with no clear D. Germline V lookup: CDR1 LNHNV, CDR2 YYDKDF (reference sequence). The CDR3 extends over 14 amino acids. V lost 1 base and J 2 bases, leaving 8 bases between the germline ends. In nucleotides, the CDR3 is TGTGCCACCAGCAGAGTCTCGACAAACTATGGCTACACCTTC. It specifies CATSRVSTNYGYTF.

This chain links TRBV2 with TRBJ2-5, with 9 bases aligning to TRBD2. This CDR3 contains 14 residues. V was clipped by 6 bases and J by 5 bases; unmatched bases: 7. Germline CDR1 and CDR2: SNHLY and FYNNEI. In nucleotides, the CDR3 is TGTGCCAGCAGCGGCGGGGGGGCAATGGAGACCCAGTACTTC. Translating gives CASSGGGAMETQYF.

In regard to this clone: An end of the junction does not agree with germline; a read error may underlie this. The genes are TRBV6-1 and TRBJ1-1; a weak D match, TRBD1 (6 bases). Germline CDR1 and CDR2: MNHNS and SASEGT. The CDR3 contains 15 residues. CDR3 DNA sequence: TGTGCCAGCAGTCAAGCGTGGACAGTGAACACTGAAGCTTTCTTT. Protein sequence: CASSQAWTVNTEAFF.

This chain joins TRBV18 and TRBJ1-6; TRBD1 is a possible D gene (5 bases). The CDR3 extends over 15 amino acids. V gave up 4 bases and J gave up 5 bases, with 12 bases separating them. Germline CDR1 KGHSH, CDR2 LQKENI. The chain's CDR3 is CASSLTQGNNSPLHF. As DNA, the CDR3 is TGTGCCAGCTCACTAACCCAGGGAAATAATTCACCCCTCCACTTT.

The chain is built from TRBV24-1 and TRBJ1-5, with 7 bases lining up with TRBD1. V lost 3 bases and J lost 4; bases outside the gene matches: 5. Germline-derived CDR1 and CDR2 are KGHDR and SFDVKD. CDR3 length: 15 amino acids. The CDR3 DNA reads TGTGCCACCAGTGATCGGACAGGCGGGAATCAGCCCCAGCATTTT. Residues: CATSDRTGGNQPQHF.

V and J are TRBV7-2 and TRBJ1-3; the match to TRBD1 covers 8 bases. Germline V lookup: CDR1 SGHTA, CDR2 FQGNSA. With V trimmed by 5 bases and J by 6 bases, 15 bases remained unmatched. This CDR3 is built from 17 residues. The CDR3 sequence is CASSPGVWTGLKNTIYF. The CDR3 coding sequence is TGTGCCAGCAGCCCGGGGGTTTGGACAGGGCTTAAAAACACCATATATTTT. Full variable domain (outside the CDR3, taken from reference TRBV7-2 and TRBJ1-3): GAGVSQSPSNKVTEKGKDVELRCDPISGHTALYWYRQSLGQGLEFLIYFQGNSAPDKSGLPSDRFSAERTGGSVSTLTIQRTQQEDSAVYLCASSPGVWTGLKNTIYFGEGSWLTVV.

The chain uses TRBV11-2 and TRBJ2-1; 8 bases map to TRBD2. J lost 2 bases, V lost 1 base, and 4 bases had no gene match. The CDR3 has 16 amino acids. Looked up from germline, CDR1 is SGHAT and CDR2 is FQNNGV. This CDR3 is CASSLVAGTTYNEQFF. CDR3 sequence (DNA): TGTGCCAGCAGCTTAGTAGCGGGGACAACCTACAATGAGCAGTTCTTC.

This sequence joins TRBV21-1 and TRBJ1-5; the D segment call TRBD1 is taken from the table without a DNA check. TRBV21-1 is a known pseudogene. The CDR3 runs to 18 residues. CDR3 nucleotides: TGTGCCAGCAGCAATAGGACAGGGGGCATAGGGAGCAATCAGCCCCAGCATTTT. Its translation: CASSNRTGGIGSNQPQHF.

V gene TRBV28 combines with J gene TRBJ2-2; no clear D gene. V dropped 6 bases and J dropped 2 bases, with 7 bases sitting between them. This CDR3 contains 13 residues. Germline V CDR1 and CDR2: MDHEN, SYDVKM. CDR3 bases: TGTGCCAGCAGCCCTCTTAACACCGGGGAGCTGTTTTTT. Residues: CASSPLNTGELFF. Together with reference TRBV28 and TRBJ2-2, the CDR3 gives the full variable domain: DVKVTQSSRYLVKRTGEKVFLECVQDMDHENMFWYRQDPGLGLRLIYFSYDVKMKEKGDIPEGYSVSREKKERFSLILESASTNQTSMYLCASSPLNTGELFFGEGSRLTVL.

J is TRBJ2-4 and V is TRBV19, with 12 positions matching TRBD2. The V gene end was trimmed by 3 bases and the J gene end by 7 bases; junction bases not matched to a gene: 7. This CDR3 contains 16 residues. Germline CDR1 is LNHDA and CDR2 is SQIVND (reference sequence). The CDR3 DNA sequence: TGTGCCAGTAGTATTACTAGCGGGGGGCCTCGGAACATTCAGTACTTC. Its protein product is CASSITSGGPRNIQYF.

The chain has TRBV18 and TRBJ2-7, with D tentatively TRBD2 (6 bases). The CDR3 length is 16 residues. V was pared by 3 bases and J by 2 bases, with 17 bases between. CDR1 is KGHSH and CDR2 is LQKENI in the germline V gene. DNA of the CDR3: TGTGCCAGCTCACCCCCGTCCGGGGGAAAGCCCTACGAGCAGTACTTC. Translating gives CASSPPSGGKPYEQYF.

This chain uses TRBV15 with TRBJ2-5; 10 positions match TRBD1. Germline V gene data show CDR1 as LNHNV and CDR2 as YYDKDF (reference sequence). The CDR3 is made up of 16 amino acids. The V and J ends lost 1 base and 9 bases, in that order; junction bases with no gene match: 11. The CDR3 loop reads CATSRGGTGALGAQYF. Here the CDR3 DNA reads TGTGCCACCAGCAGAGGCGGGACAGGGGCCCTAGGGGCCCAGTACTTC.

The chain employs TRBV9 and TRBJ2-1; 13 bases align to TRBD2. Trimming at V came to 4 bases and at J to 3 bases, leaving 4 bases not matched to a gene. From germline, CDR1 is SGDLS and CDR2 YYNGEE. This CDR3 has 16 amino acids. This CDR3 reads CASSRLAGGLYNEQFF. CDR3 DNA sequence: TGTGCCAGCAGCCGACTAGCGGGAGGACTCTACAATGAGCAGTTCTTC.